The clone carrying this T cell receptor (beta chain) was counted many times. Its antigen is currently unknown. The germline V gene encodes CDR1 SGHNT and CDR2 YENEEA. The length of the CDR3 is 14 residues. The germline V and J ends were trimmed by 5 bases and 4 bases, with 14 bases remaining between them. This specimen comes from a study of T cells in Graves' hyperthyroidism and ophthalmopathy. The study, taken as a whole, reports: Blood also showed most of the thyroid clonotypes that were expanded above 0.001.

Lactation, pregnancy, other autoimmune disease or uncontrolled infection excluded patients. Clinicians diagnosed patients from clinical symptoms, serum thyroxine and TRAb, thyroid ultrasound and orbital computed tomography. Amplification of TCR beta CDR3 regions was performed using RNA transcripts as template. The primer set for the first-round RT-PCR of the TCR CDR3 was HTBI. Using its own MiXCR run on the multiplex PCR reads, TCRdb lists one record per CDR3 protein. This sample carries more than 500,000 distinct CDR3 sequences, 46% of them seen once, and the ten largest clones take around a fifth.

V gene TRBV11-3 combines with J gene TRBJ2-5, with a possible D match to TRBD1 (6 bases). This receptor was obtained from an adult woman with Graves' disease, either hyperthyroidism or ophthalmopathy (not recorded which). Source material: peripheral blood or thyroid tissue (not recorded which). CDR3 sequence reads: CASSPPGAGETQYF. The CDR3, as DNA: TGTGCCAGCAGCCCCCCAGGGGCGGGAGAGACCCAGTACTTC.